Listed here is a single T cell receptor beta chain. This clone is assessed as medium-sized (0.01 to 0.1%). Its antigen is still unknown. The sample holds no much larger clone one base away, and base qualities are not on file. V has 2 bases trimmed and J has 5 bases trimmed; junction bases matching no gene number 3. The CDR1 and CDR2 encoded by the germline V gene are MNHNS and SASEGT. The CDR3 runs 14 residues from the cysteine to the phenylalanine. CDR3 DNA is the only sequence kept; it has 42 bases, read in frame from the first base. This sample is drawn from a study of intratumoral heterogeneity in liver cancer. Background for the entire study: Across the full approximately 15-patient cohort, most patients were male and the median age was 63 years. Of the 70 to 80 multiregional samples collected from 15 or so HCC patients in the overall cohort, 51 were tumoral regions and roughly 20 were adjacent nontumoral regions. To investigate intratumor heterogeneity, the study integrated RNA-seq, DNA sequencing, TCR-seq and SNP array data drawn from multiple regions of hepatocellular carcinoma specimens.

TCR beta chain CDR3 regions were sequenced from genomic DNA using the immunoSEQ assay. Rearranged VDJ segments were amplified with primers that anneal to V and J segments. Regarding the original processing steps: Clonality and richness metrics were computed with the ImmunoSeq Analyzer software. Fisher's exact test, supplemented by a beta-binomial method for added stringency, was applied to identify differentially abundant clones between regions. Here the immuneACCESS table is served through TCRdb, limited to in-frame sequences with V and J called. Missing clones are a known gap in these copies; in checked studies unresolved V genes cover under half, and the rest lacks a known reason. Clonal size and the V and J genes are those of that table, whereas D and trimming came from the DNA. Across this sample there are about 6,200 clones, with 60% to 85% seen only once. The ten largest clones capture roughly two fifths of the sample.

The H label marked samples taken from distinct, geographically separated regions of the hepatocellular carcinoma nodule. Every patient had early-stage hepatocellular carcinoma and received no therapy prior to surgical resection. Sampled areas lacked macroscopic evidence of necrosis or hemorrhage. TCR sequencing (ImmunoSeq) was performed on multiple regions from a couple of patients. Frozen resection tissue samples were collected at least 1 cm apart from each other. The DNeasy blood and tissue kit was used to extract genomic DNA from bulk tissue. The research as a whole found: The authors acknowledged a relatively low patient number and under-sampled tumor-infiltrating lymphocyte representation as limitations. Tumor region a in each sequenced patient had significantly more unique T-cell clonal expansions than region b. Overall T cell clonality did not differ significantly between tumor regions within either sequenced patient. TCR sequencing reportedly confirmed RNA-seq-based estimates of regional differences in tumor-infiltrating lymphocyte burden.

The receptor was derived from a woman in her 70s with hepatocellular carcinoma. The sample consisted of tumor tissue, taken before any cancer treatment. The sequence links TRBV6-1 to TRBJ1-5; TRBD1 agrees with 7 junctional bases. CDR3 reads: CASSERGQDQPQHF. The DNA is as follows: TGTGCCAGCAGTGAAAGGGGGCAGGATCAGCCCCAGCATTTT.